Listed below are T cell receptor beta chains from one sample, sequenced in a study of blood T cell repertoires in COVID-19. Only in-frame clones appear in the TCRdb table, and some are missing; sequencing was by immunoSEQ multiplex PCR. This table has a few hundred thousand clones, roughly 89% appearing once. The sequencing sample was made of peripheral blood. All receptors derive from a young man with acute or convalescent COVID-19. Each CDR3 is given without its conserved first and last residue. Expanded clones are given a class, and other clones once, few, many or no size at all.

CDR3aa: ASSFGYAYGYT
abundance: few
v_gene: TRBV12-3/TRBV12-4
j_gene: TRBJ1-2

CDR3aa: SVRPTGYEQY
abundance: -
v_gene: TRBV29-1
j_gene: TRBJ2-7

CDR3aa: ATSRELGGNYGYT
abundance: -
v_gene: TRBV15
j_gene: TRBJ1-2

CDR3aa: ASSLASGSGTYNSPLH
abundance: -
v_gene: TRBV5-5
j_gene: TRBJ1-6

CDR3aa: SVFGGPSGNTIY
abundance: -
v_gene: TRBV29-1
j_gene: TRBJ1-3

CDR3aa: ASSLNRALGAF
abundance: -
v_gene: TRBV12-3/TRBV12-4
j_gene: TRBJ1-1

CDR3aa: SVVLQGASGGYT
abundance: -
v_gene: TRBV29-1
j_gene: TRBJ1-2

CDR3aa: ASSPSGNGYEQY
abundance: -
v_gene: TRBV4-1
j_gene: TRBJ2-7

CDR3aa: ASSLGSSGNNEQF
abundance: -
v_gene: TRBV28
j_gene: TRBJ2-1

CDR3aa: ASSQGGGASRGTDTQY
abundance: -
v_gene: TRBV4-1
j_gene: TRBJ2-3

CDR3aa: ASSPRTGSNAGNTIY
abundance: -
v_gene: TRBV18
j_gene: TRBJ1-3

CDR3aa: ASWGRGQPQH
abundance: -
v_gene: TRBV28
j_gene: TRBJ1-5

CDR3aa: ASSPNRGDQPQH
abundance: few
v_gene: TRBV27
j_gene: TRBJ1-5

CDR3aa: ASSIPPERGGWEQF
abundance: -
v_gene: TRBV19
j_gene: TRBJ2-1

CDR3aa: ASSQSGGLSYGYT
abundance: -
v_gene: TRBV25-1
j_gene: TRBJ1-2

CDR3aa: AGSISGQGSLGKLF
abundance: -
v_gene: TRBV27
j_gene: TRBJ1-4

CDR3aa: ASSYGSNQPQH
abundance: -
v_gene: TRBV5-1
j_gene: TRBJ1-5

CDR3aa: ASSLGLGQEAF
abundance: -
v_gene: TRBV11-2
j_gene: TRBJ1-1

CDR3aa: ASTTLAGGRNIQY
abundance: -
v_gene: TRBV6-5
j_gene: TRBJ2-4

CDR3aa: ASSLGGFSYNEQF
abundance: -
v_gene: TRBV5-5
j_gene: TRBJ2-1

CDR3aa: ATSRDLGEVQH
abundance: -
v_gene: TRBV15
j_gene: TRBJ1-5

CDR3aa: ASSQDIRRAF
abundance: -
v_gene: TRBV3-1/TRBV3-2
j_gene: TRBJ1-1

CDR3aa: ASTRGEETQY
abundance: -
v_gene: TRBV5-1
j_gene: TRBJ2-5

CDR3aa: ASSLAAAFTDTQY
abundance: once
v_gene: TRBV5-6
j_gene: TRBJ2-3

CDR3aa: ASSLRGPRNEQF
abundance: -
v_gene: TRBV19
j_gene: TRBJ2-1

CDR3aa: ASSQGGLENTEAF
abundance: -
v_gene: TRBV3-1/TRBV3-2
j_gene: TRBJ1-1

CDR3aa: ASSIAQGINSPLH
abundance: -
v_gene: TRBV19
j_gene: TRBJ1-6

CDR3aa: ASSPGLAGADTGELF
abundance: -
v_gene: TRBV7-9
j_gene: TRBJ2-2

CDR3aa: ASSLQVRRGQPQH
abundance: -
v_gene: TRBV5-6
j_gene: TRBJ1-5